The T cell receptor beta chain described here comes from a study of blood T cell repertoires in COVID-19 (dated by TCRdb to the early 2020s). Background for the entire study: The collaborator samples originated in the United States, Italy and Spain and spanned the acute and convalescent phases of COVID-19. The prospective study material was composed of cDNA or gDNA derived from T cells, B-cell-depleted T cells, or PBMCs. The dataset comprised deeply sampled blood TCRbeta repertoires from subjects exposed to, actively infected with, or recovered from COVID-19. The repertoires were released in a freely available public database intended as a resource for research on the immune response to SARS-CoV-2. The samples were drawn from the first 160 participants of the ongoing ImmuneRACE study and from about 1,200 subjects provided by 6 global collaborators. Nearly every sample came with metadata listing a de-identified subject ID, COVID-19 status, age in years and sex. Where available, HLA class I and class II types were taken from metadata supplied by the sample provider and were not determined by assay-based typing.

For CDR1 and CDR2, the germline V gene lists SGHRS and YFSETQ. From the cysteine through the phenylalanine, the CDR3 covers 14 amino acids. The DNA shown is the 42-base CDR3, in frame from base 1. The V and J ends are trimmed by 4 bases and 6 bases, leaving 14 bases between them. The investigation overall reported the following: Clinical and demographic metadata were provided uncurated, with the amount varying by source and participant.

The collaborating institutions used their own protocols to collect whole blood in K2EDTA tubes. For TCRbeta analysis, collaborators shipped samples in one of three forms: frozen whole blood, isolated PBMCs, or DNA extracted from either of those sample types. TCRbeta CDR3 regions were amplified from genomic DNA by means of the immunoSEQ Assay, a bias-controlled multiplex PCR. Per the original workflow: Within the assay, amplification of reference gene primers was used to estimate how many nucleated cells each sample contained. To quantify the absolute abundance of each unique TCRbeta CDR3 rearrangement, sequence reads were collapsed and filtered. For each sample, productive Simpson clonality was calculated as the square root of Simpson's diversity index over productive rearrangements. Imported from immuneACCESS, the table was reduced by TCRdb to in-frame sequences with V and J called. These copies leave out some clones; in studies compared against another copy, an unresolved V gene accounts for under half, and the cause of the remainder is not known. V and J calls and clone size are copied from that table; D and trimming were computed from the DNA. In this sample the table shows some 140,000 clones, under 95% of which occur a single time. The biggest ten clones account for about 0.57% of the sample.

This clone was picked up one time. Its antigen remains undetermined. No clone much larger than this one lies a single base away; base qualities are absent. In this chain, TRBV5-1 is recombined with TRBJ2-1; TRBD2 is possibly the D segment (6 matching bases). The source is a man aged 45-65 years with acute or convalescent COVID-19. The sample consisted of peripheral blood. The CDR3 loop reads CASSNRTNVNEQFF. In nucleotides, the sequence is TGCGCCAGCAGCAATAGGACTAATGTCAATGAGCAGTTCTTC.